In its sample, the clone carrying this T cell receptor (beta chain) was seen a few times. Its antigen is unidentified. The sample belongs to a study of T cells in Graves' hyperthyroidism and ophthalmopathy. Points from the study as a whole: Ophthalmopathy was predicted by the model a median of roughly 6.6 months ahead of onset.

Each diagnosis drew on symptoms, thyroxine, TRAb, thyroid ultrasound and orbital computed tomography findings. The source material, RNA transcripts, was used to amplify TCR beta CDR3 regions. HTBI primers drove first-round RT-PCR of the TCR CDR3. TCRdb called the multiplex PCR reads again in MiXCR, with one record for every CDR3 protein. The profile shows 340,000 or so distinct CDR3 sequences, around 20% of them singletons. Germline V gives CDR1 MRHNA, CDR2 SNTAGT. The length of the CDR3 is 16 residues. The V and J ends lost 5 bases and 0 bases respectively, with 14 bases between them. The sequence was obtained from a woman in her forties or fifties with Graves' hyperthyroidism. V usage is TRBV6-4 and J usage is TRBJ2-1; D unclear. Input material: blood. Written as DNA, the CDR3 is TGTGCCAGCAGTCTGACTCCCGCAACCTCCTACAATGAGCAGTTCTTC. Encoded protein: CASSLTPATSYNEQFF.